A selection of T cell receptor beta chains follows, all from one sample in a study of OX40 agonist ivuxolimab in advanced cancers. Produced via immunoSEQ multiplex PCR; TCRdb's table is partial and in-frame only. The table records around 63,000 clones, 85% to 90% of them present only once. This sample comprised CD4+ or CD8+ T cells sorted from blood, obtained in a trial of the OX40 agonist ivuxolimab. Receptors were obtained from an adult with an advanced solid tumor such as melanoma, head and neck, liver or kidney cancer. The CDR3 runs from the conserved cysteine through the conserved F or W. D genes are given only for firm matches. The listing skips clone size in some rows; elsewhere it reads once, few, many or a size class.

J gene: TRBJ1-5
V gene: TRBV6-6
CDR3 length: 12
D gene: NA
clone size: NA
CDR3 DNA: TGTGCCAGCAGCAGCTACAATCAGCCCCAGCATTTT
CDR3 protein: CASSSYNQPQHF

J gene: TRBJ2-3
V gene: TRBV27
CDR3 length: 15
D gene: TRBD2
clone size: NA
CDR3 DNA: TGTGCCAGCAGTTTATTCCTAGCGGGGACAGATACGCAGTATTTT
CDR3 protein: CASSLFLAGTDTQYF

J gene: TRBJ2-1
V gene: TRBV29-1
CDR3 length: 13
D gene: TRBD2
clone size: NA
CDR3 DNA: TGCAGCGTTGAGGGAGGGGACTACAATGAGCAGTTCTTC
CDR3 protein: CSVEGGDYNEQFF

J gene: TRBJ2-6
V gene: TRBV15
CDR3 length: 15
D gene: NA
clone size: NA
CDR3 DNA: TGTGCCACCAGCAGAGGAGGGTCTGGGGCCAACGTCCTGACTTTC
CDR3 protein: CATSRGGSGANVLTF

J gene: TRBJ1-4
V gene: TRBV7-6
CDR3 length: 18
D gene: NA
clone size: NA
CDR3 DNA: TGTGCCAGCAGCTTAGCCACCCGGACCGGGACGCATAATGAAAAACTGTTTTTT
CDR3 protein: CASSLATRTGTHNEKLFF

J gene: TRBJ1-1
V gene: TRBV20-1
CDR3 length: 11
D gene: NA
clone size: NA
CDR3 DNA: TGCAGTGCTAGCACAGTACGTCAGTCTTTCTTT
CDR3 protein: CSASTVRQSFF

J gene: TRBJ1-1
V gene: TRBV10-3
CDR3 length: 12
D gene: TRBD1
clone size: few
CDR3 DNA: TGTGCCACCGGGGGACAGATAAGACAAGCTTTCTTT
CDR3 protein: CATGGQIRQAFF

J gene: TRBJ1-5
V gene: TRBV10-3
CDR3 length: 12
D gene: NA
clone size: NA
CDR3 DNA: TGTGCCATCTCTTCAGGTTCCATGGCCCAGCATTTT
CDR3 protein: CAISSGSMAQHF

J gene: TRBJ1-2
V gene: TRBV11-2
CDR3 length: 16
D gene: NA
clone size: NA
CDR3 DNA: TGTGCCAGCAGCTTTCTTAGGCCTGAAGAGGGCTATGGCTACACCTTC
CDR3 protein: CASSFLRPEEGYGYTF

J gene: TRBJ2-7
V gene: TRBV27
CDR3 length: 15
D gene: TRBD2
clone size: NA
CDR3 DNA: TGTGCCAGCAGTTCCGTAGCGGGAGGGGAGGACGAGCAGTACTTC
CDR3 protein: CASSSVAGGEDEQYF

J gene: TRBJ2-7
V gene: TRBV6-1
CDR3 length: 12
D gene: NA
clone size: NA
CDR3 DNA: TGTGCCATCAGCATAAGGGGGTACGAGCAGTACTTC
CDR3 protein: CAISIRGYEQYF

J gene: TRBJ2-1
V gene: TRBV2
CDR3 length: 12
D gene: TRBD2
clone size: few
CDR3 DNA: TGTGCCCAGCAAGGACTAGCACGAGAGCAGTTCTTC
CDR3 protein: CAQQGLAREQFF

J gene: TRBJ2-1
V gene: TRBV5-6
CDR3 length: 16
D gene: NA
clone size: NA
CDR3 DNA: TGTGCCAGCAGCTTACCAGGGTACCTGGGAAAAAATGAGCAGTTCTTC
CDR3 protein: CASSLPGYLGKNEQFF

J gene: TRBJ2-3
V gene: TRBV5-1
CDR3 length: 14
D gene: TRBD2
clone size: NA
CDR3 DNA: TGCGCCAGCAGCTCAAGCGGGGATACAGATACGCAGTATTTT
CDR3 protein: CASSSSGDTDTQYF

J gene: TRBJ1-1
V gene: TRBV19
CDR3 length: 16
D gene: NA
clone size: NA
CDR3 DNA: TGTGCCAGTAGTTCCGCGGGGAGGGGAGGAGGCACTGAAGCTTTCTTT
CDR3 protein: CASSSAGRGGGTEAFF

J gene: TRBJ2-3
V gene: TRBV10-1
CDR3 length: 15
D gene: NA
clone size: NA
CDR3 DNA: TGCGCCAGCAGTAGAGGGACTCCTGGTCCAGATACGCAGTATTTT
CDR3 protein: CASSRGTPGPDTQYF